Below, 3 T cell receptor beta chains from the same sample are listed, as sequenced in a study of CD8 T cells in ankylosing spondylitis (dated by TCRdb to about 2017). Libraries came from 5' RACE. Sequencing used an Illumina HiSeq 2500. TCRdb cleaned the public reads at Q25 with fastp, built clones with MiXCR and kept in-frame beta chains. Identical CDR3 proteins give one entry, which carries the most common genes and DNA. The sample contains 700,000 to 1,000,000 distinct CDR3 sequences, about 11% of them found a single time. The ten largest clones capture 0.51% of the sample. These TCRs' antigens remain unknown. Results and caveats for the whole study, not just this receptor: A TCR beta motif made up of roughly eight highly homologous amino acid variants appeared to be characteristic of blood from ankylosing spondylitis patients.

The sample taken for sequencing was blood, either unsorted or a sorted T cell fraction (not recorded which). The receptors were sampled from a male donor with ankylosing spondylitis.

The sample holds many counts of this clonotype. This chain joins TRBV20-1 and TRBJ1-1; D not resolved. Trimming took 3 bases from V and 1 from J, leaving 9 bases between them. CDR1 is DFQATT, CDR2 SNEGSKA, per germline (reference sequence). The CDR3 runs 13 residues. The DNA of the CDR3 is TGCAGTGCTAGTCGTCAGGCGAACACTGAAGCTTTCTTT. Protein product: CSASRQANTEAFF.

The sample holds many counts of this clonotype. In DNA form, the CDR3 reads TGCGCCAGCAGCCGAACGGGGGGATACAATGAGCAGTTCTTC. This translates into CASSRTGGYNEQFF. The rearrangement joins TRBV4-3 to TRBJ2-1, with TRBD2 matching 7 bases. Germline values: CDR1 LGHNA, CDR2 YSLEER. The V gene end was trimmed by 4 bases and the J gene end by 4 bases; junction bases not matched to a gene: 4. CDR3 length: 14 residues.

The chain recombines TRBV20-1 with TRBJ2-7; TRBD2 aligns across 11 bases. Germline values: CDR1 DFQATT, CDR2 SNEGSKA (reference sequence). CDR3 size: 14 residues. Germline trimming cut 2 bases from V and 4 bases from J; bases unmatched to any gene: 4. The CDR3 bases are TGCAGTGCTAGAAGGTCTAGCGGGAGGTACGAGCAGTACTTC. As protein: CSARRSSGRYEQYF.